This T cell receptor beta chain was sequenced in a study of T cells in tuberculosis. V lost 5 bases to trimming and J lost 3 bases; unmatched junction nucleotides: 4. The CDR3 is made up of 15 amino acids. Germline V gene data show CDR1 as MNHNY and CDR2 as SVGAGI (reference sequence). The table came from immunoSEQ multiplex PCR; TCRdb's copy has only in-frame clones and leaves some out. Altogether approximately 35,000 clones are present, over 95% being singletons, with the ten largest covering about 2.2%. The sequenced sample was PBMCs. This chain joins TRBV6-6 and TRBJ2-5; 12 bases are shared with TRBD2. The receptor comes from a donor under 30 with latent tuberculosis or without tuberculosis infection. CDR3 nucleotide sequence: TGTGCCAGCAGTCCAAGACTAGCGGGGGAAGAGACCCAGTACTTC. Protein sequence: CASSPRLAGEETQYF.